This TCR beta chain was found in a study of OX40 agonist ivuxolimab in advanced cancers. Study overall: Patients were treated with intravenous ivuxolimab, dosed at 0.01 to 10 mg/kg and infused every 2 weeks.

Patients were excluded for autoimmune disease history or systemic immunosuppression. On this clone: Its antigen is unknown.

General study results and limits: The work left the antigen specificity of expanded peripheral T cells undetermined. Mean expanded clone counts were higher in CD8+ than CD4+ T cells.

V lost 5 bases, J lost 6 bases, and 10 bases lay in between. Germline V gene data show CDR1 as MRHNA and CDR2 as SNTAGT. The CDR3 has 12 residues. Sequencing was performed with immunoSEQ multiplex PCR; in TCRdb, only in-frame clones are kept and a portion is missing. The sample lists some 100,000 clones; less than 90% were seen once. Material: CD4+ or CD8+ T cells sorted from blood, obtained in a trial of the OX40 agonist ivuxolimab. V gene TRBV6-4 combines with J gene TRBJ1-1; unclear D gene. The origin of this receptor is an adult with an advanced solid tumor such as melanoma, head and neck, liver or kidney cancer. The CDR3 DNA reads TGTGCCAGCAGTTTACGTGGGCCTGAAGCTTTCTTT. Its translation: CASSLRGPEAFF.